Below, one TCR beta chain is given with its context. The data were obtained in a study of blood T cell repertoires in COVID-19. Study context: Samples of COVID-19 (acute and convalescent) were obtained from the United States, Italy and Spain.

Looked up from germline, CDR1 is GTSNPN and CDR2 is SVGIG (reference sequence). The CDR3 spans 17 residues. Trimming took 3 bases from V and 5 from J; bases not matched to a gene: 14. The method was immunoSEQ multiplex PCR; TCRdb's version includes in-frame clones alone and lacks a portion of them. The profile covers fewer than 80,000 clones, with 65% to 75% appearing a single time and roughly 30% taken by the ten largest. The sequencing input was peripheral blood. The chain has TRBV30 and TRBJ2-5; 11 bases map to TRBD1. The receptor was derived from a woman aged 80 or older with acute or convalescent COVID-19. CDR3 region: CAWSWGLGQGASETQYF. The CDR3 coding sequence is TGTGCCTGGAGCTGGGGGTTAGGACAGGGGGCGTCGGAGACCCAGTACTTC.